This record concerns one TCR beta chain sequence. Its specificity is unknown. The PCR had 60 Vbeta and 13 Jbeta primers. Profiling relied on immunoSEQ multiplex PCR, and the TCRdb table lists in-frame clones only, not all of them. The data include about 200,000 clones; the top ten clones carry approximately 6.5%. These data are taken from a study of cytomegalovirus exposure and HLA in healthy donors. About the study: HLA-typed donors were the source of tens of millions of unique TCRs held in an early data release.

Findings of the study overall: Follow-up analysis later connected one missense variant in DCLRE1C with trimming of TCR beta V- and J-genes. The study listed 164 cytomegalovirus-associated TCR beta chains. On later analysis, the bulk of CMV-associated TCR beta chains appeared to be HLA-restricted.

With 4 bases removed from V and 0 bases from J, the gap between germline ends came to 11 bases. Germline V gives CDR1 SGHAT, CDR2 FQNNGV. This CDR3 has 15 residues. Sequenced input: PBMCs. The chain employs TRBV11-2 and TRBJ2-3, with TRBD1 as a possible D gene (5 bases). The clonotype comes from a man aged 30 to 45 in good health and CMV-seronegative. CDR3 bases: TGTGCCAGCAGCTCGACAGTCGCTAGCACAGATACGCAGTATTTT. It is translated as CASSSTVASTDTQYF.